Here is one TCR beta chain with its context. CDR1 is MDHEN, CDR2 SYDVKM, per germline. Losses at the gene ends were 4 bases for V and 3 bases for J; bases not matched to a gene: 4. This CDR3 is built from 15 residues. The data belong to a study of blood T cell repertoires in COVID-19. Overall study: Acute and convalescent COVID-19 samples came from the United States, Italy and Spain.

Under the authors' procedure: It was from reference gene primer amplification that nucleated cell counts were estimated. This table comes from immunoSEQ multiplex PCR, and its TCRdb copy is limited to in-frame clones, with some not included. That table furnishes V, J and clone size, whereas the DNA furnished D and trimming. The sample has almost 300,000 clones; more than 85% are singletons. This sequence joins TRBV28 and TRBJ2-1; 9 positions agree with TRBD2. Sequenced sample: peripheral blood. The sequence was obtained from a man aged 65-85 years with acute or convalescent COVID-19. The CDR3 DNA follows: TGTGCCAGCAGTTCTAGCGGGGTCTTCTACAATGAGCAGTTCTTC. Amino acids: CASSSSGVFYNEQFF.